Presented here are 30 T cell receptor beta chains from one specimen sequenced in a study of naive and memory T cell subsets. The beta constant-region primer was an equimolar mix of two oligonucleotides covering TRBC1 and TRBC2. Four rounds of PCR amplified the ligated cDNA using nested alpha and beta constant-region primers plus SP2. TCRdb reprocessed the UMI-ligation and nested PCR reads with MiXCR, giving one entry per CDR3 protein. The sample records some 9,700 distinct CDR3 sequences, less than 7% being singletons. The specimen was CD4+ TEMRA cells from blood. This sample's subset: effector memory re-expressing CD45RA, CD45RA+ CD27-. The receptors were sampled from a human donor in good health.

This clonotype was detected ten times or more. V and J are TRBV12-3 or TRBV12-4 and TRBJ2-7; 7 bases line up with TRBD1. The length of the CDR3 is 15 residues. V lost 2 bases and J lost 3; bases outside the gene matches: 7. The CDR3 DNA reads as TGTGCCAGCAGTTTACAAATGGACAGGCGCTACGAGCAGTACTTC. Translating gives CASSLQMDRRYEQYF.

Ten or more counts support this clonotype. This rearrangement joins TRBV6-1 to TRBJ1-6; perhaps TRBD1 as D (5 bases). The CDR3 is 14 amino acids. V was shortened by 5 bases and J by 5 bases, with 10 bases between the two germline ends. Germline lookup yields CDR1 MNHNS and CDR2 SASEGT. CDR3 bases: TGTGCCAGCAGTTTACGGGGGGATAATTCACCCCTCCACTTT. Translating gives CASSLRGDNSPLHF.

This clonotype has a count of ten or more. This rearrangement joins TRBV6-1 to TRBJ2-7, with D possibly matching TRBD1 (5 bases). Per germline, CDR1 MNHNS and CDR2 SASEGT. The V end lost 5 bases, the J end lost 3 bases, and 8 bases lay between the germline ends. The CDR3 loop spans 12 amino acids. The CDR3: CASSQGHYEQYF. The CDR3 nucleotides read TGTGCCAGCAGTCAAGGACACTACGAGCAGTACTTC.

This clonotype was found many times. The chain links TRBV7-9 to TRBJ2-7; 11 bases agree with TRBD2. The V and J ends lost 1 base and 4 bases, in that order; junction bases with no gene match: 9. This CDR3 region has 17 residues. CDR1 and CDR2 (germline): SEHNR, FQNEAQ (reference sequence). The CDR3 DNA follows: TGTGCCAGCAGCTTAGGCCCGTTACTAGCGGGAGTTTACGAGCAGTACTTC. It encodes CASSLGPLLAGVYEQYF.

This clonotype has a count of ten or more. The rearrangement uses TRBV20-1 and TRBJ2-7; no clear D gene. Trimming removed 6 bases from V and 3 bases from J, with 12 bases in between. The CDR3 has 12 residues. Germline values: CDR1 DFQATT, CDR2 SNEGSKA (reference sequence). CDR3 in DNA: TGCAGTGCGAAGGGTATGAACTACGAGCAGTACTTC. Its protein product is CSAKGMNYEQYF.

This clonotype was observed at least ten times. The chain has TRBV9 and TRBJ1-3, with D possibly matching TRBD1 (5 bases). Germline V gives CDR1 SGDLS, CDR2 YYNGEE. CDR3 length equals 17 residues. V shed 3 bases and J shed 2 bases, with 18 bases lying between them. The CDR3 coding sequence is TGTGCCAGCAGCGCCAACCCACCGGGGCCAACTGGAAACACCATATATTTT. This codes for CASSANPPGPTGNTIYF.

The rearrangement links TRBV28 to TRBJ2-5; D possibly matches TRBD1 or TRBD2 (5 bases each). The V gene's germline CDR1 is MDHEN and CDR2 SYDVKM. This CDR3 comprises 16 residues. With 6 bases removed from V and 2 bases from J, the gap between germline ends came to 19 bases. The CDR3 spells CASRSLGLGRQETQYF. For the CDR3, the DNA is TGTGCCAGCAGAAGTCTGGGGTTGGGACGGCAAGAGACCCAGTACTTC.

This clonotype has at least ten counts. The chain combines TRBV3-1 with TRBJ1-2; D is unresolved. V dropped 8 bases and J dropped 4 bases, with 17 bases sitting between them. From germline, CDR1 is LGHDT and CDR2 YNNKEL (reference sequence). The CDR3 covers 14 residues. CDR3 sequence: CASRRESAAYGYTF. The CDR3 bases are TGTGCCAGCCGACGGGAGTCGGCGGCCTATGGCTACACCTTC.

At least ten counts were recorded for this clonotype. V usage is TRBV27 and J usage is TRBJ1-1, with unresolved D. The V end lost 6 bases, the J end lost 1 base, and 9 bases lay between the germline ends. The length of the CDR3 is 13 residues. The V gene's germline CDR1 is MNHEY and CDR2 SMNVEV (reference sequence). CDR3 sequence reads: CASRSEWNTEAFF. The CDR3, as DNA: TGTGCCAGCAGGTCAGAGTGGAACACTGAAGCTTTCTTT.

This clonotype was counted at least ten times. The chain couples TRBV6-5 to TRBJ1-6; 9 bases align to TRBD1. J lost 7 bases, V lost 2 bases, and 6 bases had no gene match. Per germline, CDR1 MNHEY and CDR2 SVGAGI. The CDR3 extends over 16 amino acids. This CDR3 is CASSYRGTGSNSPLHF. For the CDR3, the DNA is TGTGCCAGCAGTTACCGGGGGACAGGGTCAAATTCACCCCTCCACTTT.

This clonotype was seen many times. The V gene is TRBV7-9, the J gene TRBJ1-1; 8 bases match TRBD1. Germline values: CDR1 SEHNR, CDR2 FQNEAQ (reference sequence). Trimming cost V 5 bases and J 4 bases; bases outside gene matches: 9. CDR3 length: 15 amino acids. Written as DNA, the CDR3 is TGTGCCAGCAGCCCTCCCAGGGGGCCTGCCACTGAAGCTTTCTTT. Its protein is CASSPPRGPATEAFF.

The table lists this clonotype with a few counts. This chain uses TRBV29-1 with TRBJ2-7; TRBD1 is a possible D gene (6 bases). Germline CDR1 and CDR2: SQVTM and ANQGSEA. The CDR3 spans 13 residues. Trimming removed 5 bases from V and 3 bases from J, with 14 bases in between. The CDR3 loop is CSVQGQGFYEQYF. CDR3 coding DNA: TGCAGCGTTCAGGGGCAAGGTTTCTACGAGCAGTACTTC.

This rearrangement joins TRBV15 to TRBJ1-4, with D unresolved. The CDR3 sequence is 13 residues long. Trimming cost V 11 bases and J 3 bases, with 13 bases left between them. Germline V CDR1 and CDR2: LNHNV, YYDKDF (reference sequence). The CDR3 region has the DNA TGTGCCGCGTCTCCCATAGCTAATGAAAAACTGTTTTTT. It codes for CAASPIANEKLFF.

Many counts were recorded for this clonotype. The chain joins TRBV19 to TRBJ2-1; perhaps TRBD2 as D (7 bases). CDR3 length: 14 residues. Germline loops: CDR1 LNHDA, CDR2 SQIVND (reference sequence). The germline V and J ends were trimmed by 3 bases and 9 bases, with 15 bases remaining between them. The CDR3 nucleotides read TGTGCCAGTAGTATGAGGGGGAGGGGGGGTGAGCAGTTCTTC. Its protein is CASSMRGRGGEQFF.

This clonotype has at least ten counts. This chain uses TRBV24-1 with TRBJ2-1, with TRBD2 as a possible D gene (6 bases). Germline V lookup: CDR1 KGHDR, CDR2 SFDVKD. The CDR3 length is 11 residues. Trimming took off 9 bases at V and 6 bases at J, with 8 bases between the two ends. CDR3 in amino acids: CATGGLNEQFF. CDR3 in DNA: TGTGCCACCGGGGGACTCAATGAGCAGTTCTTC.

This clonotype was seen at least ten times. This sequence joins TRBV12-3 or TRBV12-4 and TRBJ1-1, with D uncertain. V was cut by 3 bases and J by 4 bases, with 12 bases left in between. This CDR3 region has 14 residues. The CDR3 reads CASSFGSLVTEAFF. The CDR3 DNA reads as TGTGCCAGCAGTTTCGGGTCGTTGGTCACTGAAGCTTTCTTT.

There are many counts of this clonotype. CDR3 in amino acids: CSAELGTSGGFGETQYF. The CDR3 DNA is TGCAGTGCTGAACTTGGGACTAGCGGGGGCTTTGGGGAGACCCAGTACTTC. This chain uses TRBV20-1 with TRBJ2-5, with 14 bases matching TRBD2. Trimming took 5 bases from V and 5 from J; bases not matched to a gene: 13. Germline lookup yields CDR1 DFQATT and CDR2 SNEGSKA (reference sequence). CDR3 size: 17 residues.

Many counts were recorded for this clonotype. The chain carries TRBV7-2 and TRBJ2-5; 9 bases are a match to TRBD2. The CDR3 runs 15 residues. The germline V gene encodes CDR1 SGHTA and CDR2 FQGNSA. V lost 5 bases and J lost 5; bases outside the gene matches: 9. Here the CDR3 reads CASSPTGLARETQYF. The CDR3 coding sequence is TGTGCCAGCAGCCCTACGGGACTAGCTAGGGAGACCCAGTACTTC.

The table lists this clonotype with many counts. CDR3 coding DNA: TGTGCCACTCGGGCAGCGATAAGCTCCTACGAGCAGTACTTC. Amino acids: CATRAAISSYEQYF. The gene calls are TRBV6-1 and TRBJ2-7, with D hard to call. V dropped 10 bases and J dropped 0 bases, with 16 bases sitting between them. Germline assignment: CDR1 MNHNS and CDR2 SASEGT. The CDR3 is 14 amino acids.

This chain links TRBV2 with TRBJ1-5, with TRBD1 matching over 10 bases. Germline V gives CDR1 SNHLY, CDR2 FYNNEI. V was pared by 9 bases and J by 7 bases, with 21 bases of the junction left unmatched. The CDR3 is 18 residues long. The CDR3 spells CASRRDRGIYLVGQPQHF. In DNA, the CDR3 is TGTGCCAGTCGCCGGGACAGGGGAATATACCTGGTGGGGCAGCCCCAGCATTTT.

The chain links TRBV7-8 to TRBJ1-1; TRBD1 matches at 12 bases. V lost 3 bases and J lost 2; bases outside the gene matches: 7. The germline V gene encodes CDR1 SGHVS and CDR2 FQNEAQ. This CDR3 is built from 17 residues. The CDR3 DNA follows: TGTGCCAGCAGCTTGGGACAGGGGGCCGTTGGAAACACTGAAGCTTTCTTT. Its translation is CASSLGQGAVGNTEAFF.

Ten or more counts support this clonotype. V and J are TRBV7-3 and TRBJ2-7; the D is unclear. From germline, CDR1 is SGHTA and CDR2 FQGTGA. V lost 0 bases and J 0 bases, leaving 9 bases between the germline ends. The CDR3 has 15 amino acids. This CDR3 reads CASSLTGVSSYEQYF. As DNA, the CDR3 is TGTGCCAGCAGCTTAACAGGCGTCAGCTCCTACGAGCAGTACTTC.

This clonotype was recorded many times. V and J are TRBV14 and TRBJ1-6; 8 bases are a match to TRBD1. The CDR3 contains 14 residues. J was trimmed by 9 bases and V by 4 bases; bases with no gene match: 5. In germline, CDR1 is SGHDN, CDR2 FVKESK. The CDR3 is CASSLDRGGSPLHF. For the CDR3, the DNA is TGTGCCAGCAGCCTTGACAGGGGTGGTTCACCCCTCCACTTT. Together with reference TRBV14 and TRBJ1-6, the CDR3 gives the full variable domain: EAGVTQFPSHSVIEKGQTVTLRCDPISGHDNLYWYRRVMGKEIKFLLHFVKESKQDESGMPNNRFLAERTGGTYSTLKVQPAELEDSGVYFCASSLDRGGSPLHFGNGTRLTVT.

This clonotype was detected many times. The rearrangement uses TRBV2 and TRBJ2-4; D not resolved. The CDR3 has 12 residues. Germline lookup yields CDR1 SNHLY and CDR2 FYNNEI. V lost 11 bases and J 6 bases, leaving 14 bases between the germline ends. The CDR3 protein is CADRRVTNIQYF. CDR3 nucleotides: TGTGCCGACCGGAGAGTTACAAACATTCAGTACTTC.

This clonotype showed up many times. In DNA form, the CDR3 reads TGTGCCAGCAGTTACCGCGTGGATAGCGGGAGTAAAGAGCAGTTCTTC. As protein: CASSYRVDSGSKEQFF. This rearrangement joins TRBV6-2 or TRBV6-3 to TRBJ2-1; 9 nucleotides align to TRBD2. Per the germline V gene, CDR1 is MNHEY and CDR2 is SVGEGT. The V and J ends lost 2 bases and 10 bases, in that order; junction bases with no gene match: 12. There are 16 residues in the CDR3.

This clonotype was recorded many times. CDR3 DNA: TGTGCCACCAGCAGTAGTAGTCGGGAGACCCAGTACTTC. This translates into CATSSSSRETQYF. This chain joins TRBV15 and TRBJ2-5; D is unresolved. Deletions cut 3 bases from V and 5 bases from J, with 10 bases between. This CDR3 spans 13 amino acids. Germline-derived CDR1 and CDR2 are LNHNV and YYDKDF (reference sequence). Combining the CDR3 with reference TRBV15 and TRBJ2-5 gives the whole variable domain DAMVIQNPRYQVTQFGKPVTLSCSQTLNHNVMYWYQQKSSQAPKLLFHYYDKDFNNEADTPDNFQSRRPNTSFCFLDIRSPGLGDTAMYLCATSSSSRETQYFGPGTRLLVL.

This clonotype was seen ten or more times. The chain uses TRBV7-9 and TRBJ2-7; D perhaps matches TRBD1 (6 bases). Looked up from germline, CDR1 is SEHNR and CDR2 is FQNEAQ (reference sequence). Trimming shortened V by 5 bases and J by 1 base, and 15 bases separated the two germline ends. There are 15 residues in the CDR3. The CDR3 nucleotides read TGTGCCAGCAGCCAAGGACAGATCGGATCCTACGAGCAGTACTTC. This sequence encodes CASSQGQIGSYEQYF.

This clonotype was found many times. V gene TRBV20-1 combines with J gene TRBJ1-1; the D gene is possibly TRBD1 (5 bases). The CDR3 length is 15 residues. Germline V CDR1 and CDR2: DFQATT, SNEGSKA (reference sequence). V was trimmed by 5 bases and J by 5 bases, leaving 21 bases between them. CDR3 sequence: CSAPSPAGGTTEAFF. CDR3 bases: TGCAGTGCTCCCTCCCCGGCAGGTGGGACTACTGAAGCTTTCTTT.

This clonotype was found a few times. The rearrangement uses TRBV7-9 and TRBJ2-1; D gene ambiguous. Per germline, CDR1 SEHNR and CDR2 FQNEAQ (reference sequence). Trimming took 3 bases from V and 7 from J, leaving 13 bases between them. The CDR3 runs to 14 residues. CDR3 sequence: CASSLPSAGNEQFF. CDR3 DNA: TGTGCCAGCAGCTTGCCCTCCGCCGGGAATGAGCAGTTCTTC.

This clonotype was seen a few times. V and J are TRBV7-2 and TRBJ2-4, with a possible D match to TRBD1 (6 bases). The CDR3 contains 14 residues. CDR1 is SGHTA, CDR2 FQGNSA, per germline. The V end lost 5 bases, the J end lost 1 base, and 9 bases lay between the germline ends. In nucleotides, the CDR3 is TGTGCCAGCAGCACTCAGGGGGCCAAAAACATTCAGTACTTC. Translation gives CASSTQGAKNIQYF. The complete variable domain, with remaining parts taken from reference TRBV7-2 and TRBJ2-4, reads GAGVSQSPSNKVTEKGKDVELRCDPISGHTALYWYRQSLGQGLEFLIYFQGNSAPDKSGLPSDRFSAERTGGSVSTLTIQRTQQEDSAVYLCASSTQGAKNIQYFGAGTRLSVL.